Presented here are 5 T cell receptor beta chains from one specimen sequenced in a study of CD8 T cells in Susac syndrome. RNA, at about 0.45 to 1 ug, was reverse transcribed with random hexamers. TCRdb independently ran MiXCR on the immunoSEQ multiplex PCR reads; one entry per CDR3 protein. The table records 120,000 to 150,000 distinct CDR3 sequences, less than 95% of them present only once. The sequenced sample consisted of CD4+ T cells from PBMCs. Receptors were obtained from a human donor in good health.

The rearrangement uses TRBV24-1 and TRBJ2-3, with D perhaps matching TRBD2 (6 bases). The CDR3 spans 15 residues. Germline CDR1 reads KGHDR; CDR2 reads SFDVKD. V lost 2 bases and J lost 0, with 8 bases in between. Here the CDR3 reads CATSDSGTSTDTQYF. CDR3 coding DNA: TGTGCCACCAGTGATTCAGGGACTAGCACAGATACGCAGTATTTT.

This rearrangement joins TRBV20-1 to TRBJ1-2; D remains unclear. Germline CDR1 reads DFQATT; CDR2 reads SNEGSKA (reference sequence). The CDR3 is made up of 12 amino acids. CDR3 DNA: TGCAGGGCGGGAAGTGAACTGGGTGGCTACACCTTC. It yields the protein CRAGSELGGYTF.

The chain links TRBV12-5 to TRBJ2-3; D gene unclear. The CDR3 covers 11 residues. CDR1 and CDR2 (germline): LGHNT, FRNRAP. V was clipped by 7 bases and J by 3 bases, with 5 bases between them. DNA of the CDR3: TGTGCTAGTGCCCGAACAGATACGCAGTATTTT. Translating it yields CASARTDTQYF.

V is TRBV20-1 and J is TRBJ2-3, with a weak D call TRBD1 (5 bases). Germline V CDR1 and CDR2: DFQATT, SNEGSKA (reference sequence). V gave up 3 bases and J gave up 0 bases, with 7 bases separating them. There are 13 residues in the CDR3. CDR3 in amino acids: CSARGRSTDTQYF. The DNA for the CDR3 is TGCAGTGCTAGGGGGCGGAGCACAGATACGCAGTATTTT.

This clonotype was seen only once. The V call is TRBV20-1, the J call TRBJ1-1; D perhaps matches TRBD1 (6 bases). V shed 0 bases and J shed 4 bases, with 18 bases lying between them. The CDR3 consists of 16 residues. Germline V CDR1 and CDR2: DFQATT, SNEGSKA (reference sequence). CDR3 amino acids: CSARDGGRDSFTEAFF. The CDR3 coding sequence is TGCAGTGCTAGAGACGGGGGCAGGGATAGTTTCACTGAAGCTTTCTTT.